The 7 T cell receptor beta chains given below trace back to one sample, sequenced in a study of regulatory T cells in long-lasting Graves disease. Time point noted: persistent/refractory GD, antithyroid drugs over 5 years with positive TRAb. Making the TCR library involved RNA that had been extracted from PBMCs. Arm-PCR of CDR3 regions with iRepertoire HTBI primers generated TCR beta libraries. A single record per CDR3 protein comes from TCRdb applying MiXCR to the multiplex PCR reads. The repertoire holds approximately 400,000 distinct CDR3 sequences, with roughly 25% as singletons. Sequencing used peripheral blood mononuclear cells (PBMCs), obtained when the disease was refractory, from a patient treated with antithyroid drugs. Every receptor here comes from a woman aged 40 to 50 with Graves disease.

This clonotype was seen a few times. This chain links TRBV9 with TRBJ2-5; D may be TRBD2 (6 bases). CDR3 size: 17 residues. V was cut by 0 bases and J by 0 bases, with 15 bases left in between. The germline gives CDR1 SGDLS, CDR2 YYNGEE. The DNA of the CDR3 is TGTGCCAGCAGCGTAGGCGTATGGGGGGACTACCAAGAGACCCAGTACTTC. Residues: CASSVGVWGDYQETQYF.

The chain uses TRBV11-2 and TRBJ2-1; 10 bases map to TRBD1. CDR1 SGHAT and CDR2 FQNNGV come from the germline V gene. The junction had 10 bases not matched to a gene; V was cut back by 5 bases and J by 3 bases. The CDR3 spans 17 residues. CDR3 residues: CASSLFPGQGHYNEQFF. The CDR3 DNA is TGTGCCAGCAGCCTTTTTCCGGGACAGGGGCACTACAATGAGCAGTTCTTC.

The V and J genes are TRBV18 and TRBJ2-4; 8 bases are shared with TRBD1. The germline V gene encodes CDR1 KGHSH and CDR2 LQKENI. With 3 bases clipped from V and 0 bases from J, the junction kept 4 bases outside the gene matches. This CDR3 is built from 16 residues. The CDR3, as DNA: TGTGCCAGCTCACCCCCAGGGGGCCTAGCCAAAAACATTCAGTACTTC. It is translated as CASSPPGGLAKNIQYF. Complete variable domain (other parts from reference TRBV18 and TRBJ2-4): NAGVMQNPRHLVRRRGQEARLRCSPMKGHSHVYWYRQLPEEGLKFMVYLQKENIIDESGMPKERFSAEFPKEGPSILRIQQVVRGDSAAYFCASSPPGGLAKNIQYFGAGTRLSVL.

On this clonotype: A read error may explain this, as a much larger clone is one base away. The CDR3 does not end in the conserved phenylalanine or tryptophan, so this is likely a read error. The rearrangement uses TRBV12-3 or TRBV12-4 and TRBJ2-2; 9 nucleotides agree with TRBD2. With 6 bases clipped from V and 3 bases from J, the junction kept 5 bases outside the gene matches. This CDR3 is 15 amino acids long. This CDR3 reads CASSQREVDTGELFS. CDR3 coding DNA: TGTGCCAGCAGCCAGCGGGAGGTAGACACCGGGGAGCTGTTTTCT.

V usage is TRBV11-2 and J usage is TRBJ2-3; 9 positions match TRBD2. V shed 5 bases and J 3 bases; nucleotides not matched to a gene: 9. Germline CDR1 SGHAT, CDR2 FQNNGV. The CDR3 runs to 16 residues. CDR3 amino acids: CASSLRVAGVTDTQYF. CDR3 coding DNA: TGTGCCAGCAGCCTACGTGTAGCGGGAGTTACAGATACGCAGTATTTT.

This clonotype was seen repeatedly, ten times or more. This sequence joins TRBV13 and TRBJ1-2, with D unresolved. The CDR3 length is 12 residues. The germline V gene encodes CDR1 PRHDT and CDR2 FYEKMQ (reference sequence). V was cut by 2 bases and J by 4 bases, with 5 bases left in between. The CDR3, as DNA: TGTGCCAGCAGCTTATCGACCTATGGCTACACCTTC. Residues: CASSLSTYGYTF.

This clonotype was counted only a few times. The J gene is TRBJ1-1, the V gene TRBV20-1; D is possibly TRBD1 (6 bases). The V and J ends lost 0 bases and 5 bases respectively, with 16 bases between them. This CDR3 spans 15 amino acids. Germline CDR1 DFQATT, CDR2 SNEGSKA (reference sequence). The CDR3 nucleotides are TGCAGTGCTAGAGATCAAGGGGGGGGGCGGACTGAAGCTTTCTTT. Its translation is CSARDQGGGRTEAFF.